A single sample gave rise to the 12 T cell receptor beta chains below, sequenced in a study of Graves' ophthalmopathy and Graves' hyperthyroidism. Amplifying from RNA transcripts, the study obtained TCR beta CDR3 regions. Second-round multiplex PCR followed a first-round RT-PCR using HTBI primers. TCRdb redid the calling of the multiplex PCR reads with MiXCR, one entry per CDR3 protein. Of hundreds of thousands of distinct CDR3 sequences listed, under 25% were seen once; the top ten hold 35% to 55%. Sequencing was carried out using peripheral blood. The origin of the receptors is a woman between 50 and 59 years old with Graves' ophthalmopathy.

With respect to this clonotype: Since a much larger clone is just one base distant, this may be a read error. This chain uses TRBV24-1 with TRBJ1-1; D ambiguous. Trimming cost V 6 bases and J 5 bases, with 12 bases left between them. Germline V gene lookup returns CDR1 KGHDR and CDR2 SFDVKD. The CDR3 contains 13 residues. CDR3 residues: CATSKLGRTEAFF. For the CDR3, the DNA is TGTGCCACCAGTAAACTCGGACGGACTGAAGCTTTCTTT.

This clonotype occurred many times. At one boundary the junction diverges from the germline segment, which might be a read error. CDR3 DNA sequence: TGTGCCGGCAGTACATCTTATGGCTACACCTTC. Residues: CAGSTSYGYTF. V gene TRBV6-2 or TRBV6-3 combines with J gene TRBJ1-2; D not certain. The CDR3 extends over 11 amino acids. Germline-derived CDR1 and CDR2 are MNHEY and SVGEGT.

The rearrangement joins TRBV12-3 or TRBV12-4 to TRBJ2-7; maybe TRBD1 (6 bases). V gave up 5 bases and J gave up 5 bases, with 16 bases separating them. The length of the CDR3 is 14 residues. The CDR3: CASSPALGANEQYF. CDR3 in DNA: TGTGCCAGCAGTCCGGCCCTGGGGGCCAACGAGCAGTACTTC.

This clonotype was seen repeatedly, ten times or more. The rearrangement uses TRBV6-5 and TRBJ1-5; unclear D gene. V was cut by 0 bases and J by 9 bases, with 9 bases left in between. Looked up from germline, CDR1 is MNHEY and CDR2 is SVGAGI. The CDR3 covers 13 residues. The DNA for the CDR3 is TGTGCCAGCAGTTACTCGAATTTGTCGCCCCAGCATTTT. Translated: CASSYSNLSPQHF.

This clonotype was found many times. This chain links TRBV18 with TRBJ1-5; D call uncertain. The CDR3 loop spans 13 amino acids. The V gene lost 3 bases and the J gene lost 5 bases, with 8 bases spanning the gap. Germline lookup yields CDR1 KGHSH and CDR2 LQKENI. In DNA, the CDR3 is TGTGCCAGCTCACCCTACGCGGATCAGCCCCAGCATTTT. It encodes CASSPYADQPQHF.

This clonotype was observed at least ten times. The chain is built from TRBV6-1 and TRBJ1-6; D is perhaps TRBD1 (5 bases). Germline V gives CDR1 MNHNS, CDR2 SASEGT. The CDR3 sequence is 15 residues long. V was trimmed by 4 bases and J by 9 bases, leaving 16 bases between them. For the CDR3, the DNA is TGTGCCAGCAGTGTCAGGCAGGGAGGCAGTTCACCCCTCCACTTT. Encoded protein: CASSVRQGGSSPLHF.

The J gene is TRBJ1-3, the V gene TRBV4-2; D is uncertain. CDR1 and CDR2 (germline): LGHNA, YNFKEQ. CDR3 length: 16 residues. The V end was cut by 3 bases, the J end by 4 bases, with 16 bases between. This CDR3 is CASSHEFEFGGNTIYF. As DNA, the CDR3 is TGTGCCAGCAGCCACGAATTTGAATTTGGGGGAAACACCATATATTTT.

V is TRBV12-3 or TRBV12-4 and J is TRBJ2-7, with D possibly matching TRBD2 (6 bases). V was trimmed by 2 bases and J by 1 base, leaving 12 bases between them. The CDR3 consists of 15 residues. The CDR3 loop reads CASSLKLALSYEQYF. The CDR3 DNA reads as TGTGCCAGCAGTTTAAAACTAGCTTTATCCTACGAGCAGTACTTC.

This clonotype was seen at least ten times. CDR3 in amino acids: CASNRVLNTEAFF. In nucleotides, the CDR3 is TGTGCCAGCAACAGGGTCCTGAACACTGAAGCTTTCTTT. V gene TRBV2 combines with J gene TRBJ1-1; D is possibly TRBD1 (6 bases). CDR3 length: 13 amino acids. V lost 7 bases and J 0 bases, leaving 9 bases between the germline ends. Germline loops: CDR1 SNHLY, CDR2 FYNNEI.

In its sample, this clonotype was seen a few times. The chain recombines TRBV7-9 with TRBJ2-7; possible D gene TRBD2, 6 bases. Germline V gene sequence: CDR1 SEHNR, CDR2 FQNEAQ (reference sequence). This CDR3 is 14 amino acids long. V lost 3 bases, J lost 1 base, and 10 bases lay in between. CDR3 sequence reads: CASSFLRGSYEQYF. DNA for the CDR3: TGTGCCAGCAGCTTTCTACGGGGGTCCTACGAGCAGTACTTC.

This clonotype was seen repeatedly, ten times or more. The CDR3 loop is CASSLLSGTDTQYF. The CDR3 nucleotides read TGCGCCAGCAGCTTGCTTTCTGGCACAGATACGCAGTATTTT. V gene TRBV5-1 combines with J gene TRBJ2-3; D is unclear. Germline CDR1 SGHRS, CDR2 YFSETQ. The CDR3 is 14 amino acids. Trimming took off 1 base at V and 1 base at J, with 7 bases between the two ends.

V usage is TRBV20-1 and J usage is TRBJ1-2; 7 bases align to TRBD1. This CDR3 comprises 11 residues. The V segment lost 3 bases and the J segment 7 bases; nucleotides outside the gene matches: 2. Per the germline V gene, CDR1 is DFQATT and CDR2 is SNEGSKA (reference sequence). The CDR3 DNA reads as TGCAGTGCTAGGGGGGACAGTGGCTACACCTTC. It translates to CSARGDSGYTF.